One sample yielded the 19 T cell receptor beta chains listed below, sequenced in a study of T cells in Graves' hyperthyroidism and ophthalmopathy. The TCR beta CDR3 regions underwent amplification using RNA transcripts as the source. In the first-round RT-PCR of the TCR CDR3, the HTBI primer set was used. One entry per CDR3 protein, called by TCRdb with MiXCR from the multiplex PCR reads. The table has approximately 600,000 distinct CDR3 sequences, roughly 17% seen once. The sequenced material came from blood. The receptors stem from a woman in her twenties or thirties with Graves' hyperthyroidism.

This clonotype came up a few times. This CDR3 reads CASSRDRVDSYGYTF. DNA of the CDR3: TGTGCCAGCAGCCGGGACAGGGTAGATAGCTATGGCTACACCTTC. V usage is TRBV7-2 and J usage is TRBJ1-2; 9 positions agree with TRBD1. The CDR3 is 15 amino acids. J gave up 4 bases and V 5 bases, and 8 bases lay outside the gene matches. Germline V CDR1 and CDR2: SGHTA, FQGNSA.

In this sample, this clonotype turned up a few times. This chain links TRBV7-3 with TRBJ2-1; a weak D match, TRBD1 (6 bases). Trimming removed 5 bases at V and 6 bases at J, with 17 bases between. CDR3 length: 15 amino acids. Germline loops: CDR1 SGHTA, CDR2 FQGTGA. This CDR3 is CASSQGLGWGNEQFF. In DNA, the CDR3 is TGTGCCAGCAGCCAGGGGCTGGGTTGGGGCAATGAGCAGTTCTTC. The whole variable domain, remainder taken from reference TRBV7-3 and TRBJ2-1, is GAGVSQTPSNKVTEKGKYVELRCDPISGHTALYWYRQSLGQGPEFLIYFQGTGAADDSGLPNDRFFAVRPEGSVSTLKIQRTERGDSAVYLCASSQGLGWGNEQFFGPGTRLTVL.

This clonotype was counted between two and nine times. The V and J genes are TRBV6-1 and TRBJ2-5; a weak D match, TRBD2 (5 bases). Trimming removed 5 bases from V and 3 bases from J, with 7 bases in between. The CDR3 contains 12 residues. Germline V lookup: CDR1 MNHNS, CDR2 SASEGT. This CDR3 reads CASSHGKETQYF. CDR3 nucleotides: TGTGCCAGCAGTCACGGGAAAGAGACCCAGTACTTC.

The chain uses TRBV9 and TRBJ2-1, with 9 bases that match TRBD2. This CDR3 contains 20 residues. CDR1 SGDLS and CDR2 YYNGEE come from the germline V gene. The V segment lost 3 bases and the J segment 0 bases; nucleotides outside the gene matches: 16. The CDR3 region has the DNA TGTGCCAGCAGCGAACCCAGGGGGGCTAGCGGGGCTAGCTCCTACAATGAGCAGTTCTTC. This codes for CASSEPRGASGASSYNEQFF.

The CDR3 spells CASTAYPGHLNEKLFF. CDR3 sequence (DNA): TGTGCCAGCACCGCATATCCGGGACACCTTAATGAAAAACTGTTTTTT. The J gene is TRBJ1-4, the V gene TRBV6-2 or TRBV6-3, with D possibly matching TRBD1 (6 bases). CDR3 length: 16 amino acids. CDR1 is MNHEY, CDR2 SVGEGT, per germline. V was shortened by 7 bases and J by 4 bases, with 19 bases between the two germline ends.

V usage is TRBV20-1 and J usage is TRBJ1-3, with D possibly being TRBD1 (6 bases). The ends were cut back, 6 bases at V and 0 bases at J, with 18 bases in the middle. Germline loops: CDR1 DFQATT, CDR2 SNEGSKA (reference sequence). The CDR3 spans 16 residues. The CDR3 bases are TGCAGTGCCAAGCAGACAGGCGCCTACTCTGGAAACACCATATATTTT. It translates to CSAKQTGAYSGNTIYF.

This clonotype occurred many times. The V gene is TRBV7-2, the J gene TRBJ2-3; 16 nucleotides align to TRBD2. The CDR3 consists of 20 residues. Germline-derived CDR1 and CDR2 are SGHTA and FQGNSA. With V trimmed by 3 bases and J by 2 bases, 11 bases remained unmatched. The CDR3 nucleotides read TGTGCCAGCAGCTTGACGGGACTAGCGGGAGGGCCGGAAGACACAGATACGCAGTATTTT. It translates to CASSLTGLAGGPEDTDTQYF. The entire variable domain, with the rest obtained from reference TRBV7-2 and TRBJ2-3, is as follows: GAGVSQSPSNKVTEKGKDVELRCDPISGHTALYWYRQSLGQGLEFLIYFQGNSAPDKSGLPSDRFSAERTGGSVSTLTIQRTQQEDSAVYLCASSLTGLAGGPEDTDTQYFGPGTRLTVL.

On this clonotype itself: A single base separates this from a much larger clone, so it may be a read error. The chain couples TRBV20-1 to TRBJ1-2; D is unclear. The CDR3 runs to 16 residues. From germline, CDR1 is DFQATT and CDR2 SNEGSKA (reference sequence). The CDR3 sequence is CGAGSVEVSPNYGYTF. The CDR3 nucleotides are TGCGGTGCGGGCTCCGTCGAGGTTAGCCCTAACTATGGCTACACCTTC.

This clonotype came up many times. This chain connects TRBV6-1 to TRBJ1-5; a possible D gene is TRBD1 (5 bases). CDR1 and CDR2 (germline): MNHNS, SASEGT. V was shortened by 5 bases and J by 2 bases, with 13 bases between the two germline ends. This CDR3 comprises 15 residues. CDR3 bases: TGTGCCAGCAGTTCCGGGACGAGGGGCAATCAGCCCCAGCATTTT. Its translation is CASSSGTRGNQPQHF.

This clonotype was observed many times. V is TRBV6-1 and J is TRBJ2-2; D is undetermined. The CDR3 covers 12 residues. From germline, CDR1 is MNHNS and CDR2 SASEGT. V was pared by 8 bases and J by 6 bases, with 10 bases between. This CDR3 reads CASFTQSGELFF. As DNA, the CDR3 is TGTGCCAGCTTTACCCAGTCCGGGGAGCTGTTTTTT.

This clonotype occurred many times. The J gene is TRBJ2-5, the V gene TRBV2; 8 bases are shared with TRBD2. Germline loops: CDR1 SNHLY, CDR2 FYNNEI. The CDR3 loop spans 14 amino acids. J was trimmed by 5 bases and V by 8 bases; bases with no gene match: 10. CDR3 residues: CASSEREWLETQYF. DNA for the CDR3: TGTGCCAGCTCCGAGCGGGAGTGGCTGGAGACCCAGTACTTC.

The table lists this clonotype with a few counts. The chain recombines TRBV4-2 with TRBJ2-7; tentative D call: TRBD2 (6 bases). CDR1 LGHNA and CDR2 YNFKEQ come from the germline V gene. CDR3 length equals 16 residues. With 0 bases removed from V and 2 bases from J, the gap between germline ends came to 14 bases. DNA of the CDR3: TGTGCCAGCAGCCAAGAGGAGGGCCAAAGCCCCTACGAGCAGTACTTC. Its translation: CASSQEEGQSPYEQYF.

This clonotype was counted ten times or more. The chain has TRBV30 and TRBJ1-5; D unresolved. The CDR3 has 13 amino acids. Trimming left V 5 bases short and J 2 bases short, with 10 bases between. CDR1 is GTSNPN and CDR2 is SVGIG in the germline V gene (reference sequence). CDR3 loop: CAWGETGNQPQHF. The DNA for the CDR3 is TGTGCCTGGGGGGAAACGGGCAATCAGCCCCAGCATTTT.

The chain has TRBV19 and TRBJ1-1, with D possibly being TRBD1 (5 bases). This CDR3 has 14 amino acids. V lost 6 bases to trimming and J lost 3 bases, with 14 bases between them. Germline V gives CDR1 LNHDA, CDR2 SQIVND (reference sequence). CDR3 sequence: CASRNQGSYTEAFF. In nucleotides, the CDR3 is TGTGCCAGTAGGAATCAGGGAAGCTACACTGAAGCTTTCTTT.

About this clonotype: A much larger clone lies a single base off, so this may be a read error. The chain links TRBV5-1 to TRBJ1-5; the D is unclear. Trimming removed 0 bases from V and 1 base from J, with 8 bases in between. Germline values: CDR1 SGHRS, CDR2 YFSETQ. The CDR3 loop spans 15 amino acids. CDR3 protein: CASSLAGESNQPQHF. The CDR3 DNA follows: TGCGCCAGCAGCTTGGCGGGAGAGAGCAATCAGCCCCAGCATTTT.

The chain combines TRBV5-6 with TRBJ1-2, with 10 bases identical to TRBD1. CDR3 size: 16 residues. V dropped 4 bases and J dropped 4; count of bases not matched to a gene: 10. The V gene's germline CDR1 is SGHDT and CDR2 YYEEEE. CDR3 loop: CASSLLRQGAVYGYTF. CDR3 nucleotides: TGTGCCAGCAGCCTCCTTAGACAGGGGGCTGTCTATGGCTACACCTTC.

The gene calls are TRBV11-2 and TRBJ1-5; 9 positions agree with TRBD1. The CDR3 extends over 16 amino acids. Germline lookup yields CDR1 SGHAT and CDR2 FQNNGV. With V trimmed by 1 base and J by 7 bases, 8 bases remained unmatched. The CDR3 DNA sequence: TGTGCCAGCAGCTTAGTGATGGGACAGGGAGGCCAGCCCCAGCATTTT. Protein: CASSLVMGQGGQPQHF.

This chain links TRBV7-2 with TRBJ2-1; 9 nucleotides line up with TRBD1. The CDR3 runs to 16 residues. Germline CDR1 and CDR2: SGHTA and FQGNSA. Trimming cost V 6 bases and J 4 bases; bases outside gene matches: 10. The CDR3 loop is CASSIVGQGLYNEQFF. The CDR3 DNA sequence: TGTGCCAGCAGTATTGTAGGACAGGGGTTATACAATGAGCAGTTCTTC. Filled out from reference TRBV7-2 and TRBJ2-1, the complete variable domain reads GAGVSQSPSNKVTEKGKDVELRCDPISGHTALYWYRQSLGQGLEFLIYFQGNSAPDKSGLPSDRFSAERTGGSVSTLTIQRTQQEDSAVYLCASSIVGQGLYNEQFFGPGTRLTVL.

The V gene is TRBV5-6, the J gene TRBJ2-7; 9 nucleotides align to TRBD1. V lost 4 bases and J lost 5; bases outside the gene matches: 13. The V gene's germline CDR1 is SGHDT and CDR2 YYEEEE. The CDR3 is made up of 16 amino acids. The CDR3 nucleotides read TGTGCCAGCAGCGCCCCCCCGGGACAGGGTTTCGACGAGCAGTACTTC. It translates to CASSAPPGQGFDEQYF.